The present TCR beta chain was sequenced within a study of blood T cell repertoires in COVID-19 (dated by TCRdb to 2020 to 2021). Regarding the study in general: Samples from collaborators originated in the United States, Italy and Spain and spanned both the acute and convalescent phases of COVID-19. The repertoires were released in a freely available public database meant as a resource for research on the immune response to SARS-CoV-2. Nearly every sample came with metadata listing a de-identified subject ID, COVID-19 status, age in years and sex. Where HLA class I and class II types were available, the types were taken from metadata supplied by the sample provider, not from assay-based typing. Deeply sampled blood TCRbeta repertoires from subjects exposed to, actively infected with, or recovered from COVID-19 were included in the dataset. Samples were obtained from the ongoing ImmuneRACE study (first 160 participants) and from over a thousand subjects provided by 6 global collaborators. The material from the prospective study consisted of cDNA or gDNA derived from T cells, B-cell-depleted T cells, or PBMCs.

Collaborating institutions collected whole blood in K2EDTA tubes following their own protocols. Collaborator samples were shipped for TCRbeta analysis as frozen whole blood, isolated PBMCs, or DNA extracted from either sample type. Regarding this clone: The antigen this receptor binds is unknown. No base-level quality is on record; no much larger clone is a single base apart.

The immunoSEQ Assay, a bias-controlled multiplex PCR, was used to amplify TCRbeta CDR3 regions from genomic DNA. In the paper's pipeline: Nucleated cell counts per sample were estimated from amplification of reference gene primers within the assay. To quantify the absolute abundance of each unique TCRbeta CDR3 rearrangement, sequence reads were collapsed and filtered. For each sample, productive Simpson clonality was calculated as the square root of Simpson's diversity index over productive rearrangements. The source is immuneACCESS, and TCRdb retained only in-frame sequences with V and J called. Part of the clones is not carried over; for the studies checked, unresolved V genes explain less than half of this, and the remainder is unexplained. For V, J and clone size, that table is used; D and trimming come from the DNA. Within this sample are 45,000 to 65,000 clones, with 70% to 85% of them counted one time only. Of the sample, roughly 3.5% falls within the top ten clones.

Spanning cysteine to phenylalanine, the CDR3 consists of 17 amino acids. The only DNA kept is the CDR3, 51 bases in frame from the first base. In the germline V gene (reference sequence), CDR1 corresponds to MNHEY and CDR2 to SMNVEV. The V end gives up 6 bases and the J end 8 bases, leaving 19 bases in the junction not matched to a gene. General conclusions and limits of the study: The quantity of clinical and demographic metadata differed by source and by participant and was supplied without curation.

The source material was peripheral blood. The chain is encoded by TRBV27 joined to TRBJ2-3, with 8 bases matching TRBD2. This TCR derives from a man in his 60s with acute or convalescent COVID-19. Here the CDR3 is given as CASSPSRAGGGYFTQYF. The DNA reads TGTGCCAGCAGCCCCTCCCGAGCCGGCGGGGGGTATTTTACGCAGTATTTT.